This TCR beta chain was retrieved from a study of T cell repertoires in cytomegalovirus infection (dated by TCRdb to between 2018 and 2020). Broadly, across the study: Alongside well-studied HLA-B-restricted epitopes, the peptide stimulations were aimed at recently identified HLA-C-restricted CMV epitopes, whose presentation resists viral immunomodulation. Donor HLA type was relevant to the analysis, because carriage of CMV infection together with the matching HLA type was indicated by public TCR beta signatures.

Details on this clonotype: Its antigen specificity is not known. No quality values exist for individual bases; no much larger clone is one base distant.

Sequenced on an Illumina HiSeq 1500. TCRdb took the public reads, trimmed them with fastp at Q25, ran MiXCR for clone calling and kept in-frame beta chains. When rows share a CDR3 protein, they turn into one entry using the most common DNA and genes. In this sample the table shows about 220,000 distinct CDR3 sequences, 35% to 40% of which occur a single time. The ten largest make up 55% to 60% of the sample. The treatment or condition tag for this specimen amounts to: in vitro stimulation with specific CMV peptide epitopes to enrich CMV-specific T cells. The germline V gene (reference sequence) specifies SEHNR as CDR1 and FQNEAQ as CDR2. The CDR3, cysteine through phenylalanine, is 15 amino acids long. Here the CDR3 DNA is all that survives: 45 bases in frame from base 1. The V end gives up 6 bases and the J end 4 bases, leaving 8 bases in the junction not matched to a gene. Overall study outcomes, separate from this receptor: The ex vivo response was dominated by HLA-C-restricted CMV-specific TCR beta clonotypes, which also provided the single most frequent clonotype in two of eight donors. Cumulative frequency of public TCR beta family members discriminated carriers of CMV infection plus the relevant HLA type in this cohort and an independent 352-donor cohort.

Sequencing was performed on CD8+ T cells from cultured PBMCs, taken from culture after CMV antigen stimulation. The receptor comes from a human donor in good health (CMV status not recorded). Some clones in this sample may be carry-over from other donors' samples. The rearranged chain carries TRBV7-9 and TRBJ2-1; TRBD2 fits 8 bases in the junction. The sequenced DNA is TGTGCCAGCAGATCTACTAGCGGTCGATACAATGAGCAGTTCTTC. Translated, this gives CASRSTSGRYNEQFF. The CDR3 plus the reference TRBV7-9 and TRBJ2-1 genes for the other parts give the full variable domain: DTGVSQNPRHKITKRGQNVTFRCDPISEHNRLYWYRQTLGQGPEFLTYFQNEAQLEKSRLLSDRFSAERPKGSFSTLEIQRTEQGDSAMYLCASRSTSGRYNEQFFGPGTRLTVL.